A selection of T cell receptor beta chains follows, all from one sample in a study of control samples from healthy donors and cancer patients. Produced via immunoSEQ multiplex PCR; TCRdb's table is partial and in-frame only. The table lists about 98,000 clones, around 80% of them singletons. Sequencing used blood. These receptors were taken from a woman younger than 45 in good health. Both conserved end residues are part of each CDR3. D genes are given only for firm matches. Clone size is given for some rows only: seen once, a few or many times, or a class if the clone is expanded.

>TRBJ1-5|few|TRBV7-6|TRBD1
TGTGCCAGCAGCTTAGTGGCGTCAGGGGGCGTTAATAATCAGCCCCAGCATTTT
CASSLVASGGVNNQPQHF
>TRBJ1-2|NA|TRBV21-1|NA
TGTGCCAGCAGCATGAGGACAGGTGCTGGCTACACCTTC
CASSMRTGAGYTF
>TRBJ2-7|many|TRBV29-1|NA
TGCAGCGTGGTGACAGAAGACTCCTACGAGCAGTACTTC
CSVVTEDSYEQYF
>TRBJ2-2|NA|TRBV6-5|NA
TGTGCCAGCAGTTACTTTAACACCGGGGAGCTGTTTTTT
CASSYFNTGELFF
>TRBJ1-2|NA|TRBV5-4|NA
TGTGCCAGCAGCTTGGTCGGGACGGTCGCTTATGGCTACACCTTC
CASSLVGTVAYGYTF
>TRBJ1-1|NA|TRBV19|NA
TGTGCCAGTAGTATAGACAGGGGTCGTCCTGAAGCTTTCTTT
CASSIDRGRPEAFF
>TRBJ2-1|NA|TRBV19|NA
TGTGCCAGTAGAGTCAGCTCCTACAATGAGCAGTTCTTC
CASRVSSYNEQFF
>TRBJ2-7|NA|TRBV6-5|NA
TGTGCCAGCTCTGATGGGGGGCCAGCCTACGAGCAGTACTTC
CASSDGGPAYEQYF
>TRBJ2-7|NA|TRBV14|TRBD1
TGTGCCAGCAGCCAAAGCCGGACAGGGGTTACTAAGTACGAGCAGTACTTC
CASSQSRTGVTKYEQYF
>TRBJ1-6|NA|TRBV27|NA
TGTGCCAGCAGCCTGACAGCAGATAATTCACCCCTCCACTTT
CASSLTADNSPLHF
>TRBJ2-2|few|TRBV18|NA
TGTGCCAGCTCACCACGCCCAGCAGGGAACACCGGGGAGCTGTTTTTT
CASSPRPAGNTGELFF
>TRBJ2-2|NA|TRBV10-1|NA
TGCGCCAGCAGTGTAGGAACAGGGAGCACCGGGGAGCTGTTTTTT
CASSVGTGSTGELFF
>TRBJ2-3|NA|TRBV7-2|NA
TGTGCCAGCAGCTTAGATCGCCCGGGTGGCACAGATACGCAGTATTTT
CASSLDRPGGTDTQYF
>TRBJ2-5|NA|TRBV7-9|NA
TGTGCCAGCAGCTCCCCGGGCGGGGGCCACCAAGAGACCCAGTACTTC
CASSSPGGGHQETQYF
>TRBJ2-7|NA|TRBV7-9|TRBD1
TGTGCCAGCAGCTCTAACGGACAGGATGGCGAGCAGTACTTC
CASSSNGQDGEQYF
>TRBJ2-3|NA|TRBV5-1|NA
TGCGCCAGCAGCTACTTCAGGGGGGGCTCCGATACGCAGTATTTT
CASSYFRGGSDTQYF
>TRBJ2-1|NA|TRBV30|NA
TGTGCCTGGAGTGTACCTCTAGCCAATGAGCAGTTCTTC
CAWSVPLANEQFF
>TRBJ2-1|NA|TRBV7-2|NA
TGTGCCAGCAGCTTAGGAGGTGGGGGAGGCTACAATGAGCAGTTCTTC
CASSLGGGGGYNEQFF
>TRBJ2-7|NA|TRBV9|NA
TGTGCCAGCAGCCCAGAGGTATCGGCTTCCTACGAGCAGTACTTC
CASSPEVSASYEQYF
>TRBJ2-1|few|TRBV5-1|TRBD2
TGCGCCAGCAGCCCGCGGGGGAACCTTAATGAGCAGTTCTTC
CASSPRGNLNEQFF
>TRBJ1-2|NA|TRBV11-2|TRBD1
TGTGCCAGCAGCTCCCGGACAGGGGGGGCTGACTATGGCTACACCTTC
CASSSRTGGADYGYTF
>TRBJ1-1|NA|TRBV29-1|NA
TGCAGCGTTGATTTTTCAGGGTTGGTGAACACTGAAGCTTTCTTT
CSVDFSGLVNTEAFF
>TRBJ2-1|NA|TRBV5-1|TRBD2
TGCGCCAGCAGCTTGGAGCGGGGGGAGCAGTTCTTC
CASSLERGEQFF
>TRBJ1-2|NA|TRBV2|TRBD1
TGTGCCAGCAGCGGGGGGACAGGGGGCGATGGTGGCTACACCTTC
CASSGGTGGDGGYTF
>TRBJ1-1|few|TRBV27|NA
TGTGCCAGCAGTTTTAGGGGGGGCACTGAAGCTTTCTTT
CASSFRGGTEAFF
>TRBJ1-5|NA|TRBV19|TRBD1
TGTGCCAGTAGCCAAAAAGGGACAGATAATCAGCCCCAGCATTTT
CASSQKGTDNQPQHF
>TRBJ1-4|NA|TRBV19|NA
TGTGCCAGTAGTATCGCCAGGGTTGGGGAAAAACTGTTTTTT
CASSIARVGEKLFF
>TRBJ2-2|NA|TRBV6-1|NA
TGTGCCAGCAGTGAAATCTCACCCGGGGAGCTGTTTTTT
CASSEISPGELFF
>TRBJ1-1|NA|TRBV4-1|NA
TGCGCCAGCAGCCAAGAATACATAATGAACACTGAAGCTTTCTTT
CASSQEYIMNTEAFF
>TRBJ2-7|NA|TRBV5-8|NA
TGTGCCAGCAGCTTGAAGGAGACGGAAAACTACGAGCAGTACTTC
CASSLKETENYEQYF
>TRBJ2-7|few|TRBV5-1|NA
TGCGCCAGCAGCTTGGGACTAAGGACCTACGAGCAGTACTTC
CASSLGLRTYEQYF
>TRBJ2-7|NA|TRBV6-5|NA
TGTGCCAGCAGCAAGGTAGGGTTCGAGCAGTACTTC
CASSKVGFEQYF
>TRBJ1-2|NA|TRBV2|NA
TGTGCCAGCAGTGAAAATTGGGGTTCCTATGGCTACACCTTC
CASSENWGSYGYTF
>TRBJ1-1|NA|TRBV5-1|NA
TGCGCCAGTCGTAGACAGTCGAACACTGAAGCTTTCTTT
CASRRQSNTEAFF
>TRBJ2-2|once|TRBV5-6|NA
TGTGCCAGCAGCTTTTTGCCCCGGAGGGACACCGGGGAGCTGTTTTTT
CASSFLPRRDTGELFF
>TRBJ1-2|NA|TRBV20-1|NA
TGCAGTGCTAGTGGAGGGCCCAATGGCTACACCTTC
CSASGGPNGYTF
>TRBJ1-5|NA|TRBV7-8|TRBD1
TGTGCCAGCAGCCTCAGAGGGGACAGCGCCAATCAGCCCCAGCATTTT
CASSLRGDSANQPQHF
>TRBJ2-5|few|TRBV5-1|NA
TGCGCCAGCAGCCTAGGGGGGGACGGCAGCCAAGAGACCCAGTACTTC
CASSLGGDGSQETQYF
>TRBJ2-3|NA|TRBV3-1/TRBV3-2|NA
TGTGCCAGCAGCCTCTTCGGGGGGCCGAGAGCAGATACGCAGTATTTT
CASSLFGGPRADTQYF
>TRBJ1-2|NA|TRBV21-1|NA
TGTGCCAGCAGCAAAGGGACAGATTGGATGTCTAACTATGGCTACACCTTC
CASSKGTDWMSNYGYTF
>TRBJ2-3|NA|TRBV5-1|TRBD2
TGCGCCAGCAACCCCTCTCTGGCGGGGGGGGGTACGCAGTATTTT
CASNPSLAGGGTQYF
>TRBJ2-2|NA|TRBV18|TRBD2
TGTGCCAGCTCACTGCTAGCGGGACTGAAGAACACCGGGGAGCTGTTTTTT
CASSLLAGLKNTGELFF
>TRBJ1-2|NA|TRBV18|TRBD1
TGTGCCAGCTCACCACTTCATCCGGGACAGGGATCCCCTCTCCGGAGGAATGGCTACACCTTC
CASSPLHPGQGSPLRRNGYTF
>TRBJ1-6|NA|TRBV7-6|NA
TGTGCCAGCAGCTTAACTGTTGGACCCCTCCACTTT
CASSLTVGPLHF
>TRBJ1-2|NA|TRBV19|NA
TGTGCCAGTAGTCCCCGCGGCGGACAAGCTAACTATGGCTACACCTTC
CASSPRGGQANYGYTF
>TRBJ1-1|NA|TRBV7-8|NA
TGTGCCAGCAGCTTATCGGGGGCAGGAGAAGCTTTCTTT
CASSLSGAGEAFF
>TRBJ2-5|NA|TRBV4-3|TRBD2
TGCGCCAGCAGCCGCTCTCTAGCGGGGGCCACCGGGGAGACCCAGTACTTC
CASSRSLAGATGETQYF
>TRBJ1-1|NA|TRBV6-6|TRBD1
TGTGCCAGCAGTTACGCACAGGGGACGCACACTGAAGCTTTCTTT
CASSYAQGTHTEAFF
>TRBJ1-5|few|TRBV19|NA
TGTGCCAGTAGTATAGGTCAACTCAATCAGCCCCAGCATTTT
CASSIGQLNQPQHF
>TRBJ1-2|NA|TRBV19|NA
TGTGCCAGTAGGAGACAGGAGAACTATGGCTACACCTTC
CASRRQENYGYTF
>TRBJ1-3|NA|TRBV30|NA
TGTGCCTGGAGTGTAAAGGGGCCGCAGTCTGGAAACACCATATATTTT
CAWSVKGPQSGNTIYF
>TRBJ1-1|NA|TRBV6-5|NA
TGTGCCAGCAGCCGTGGGGGCCTAGCAGCTTTCTTT
CASSRGGLAAFF
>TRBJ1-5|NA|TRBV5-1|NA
TGCGCCAGCAGTCAGGACCCCGATCAGCCCCAGCATTTT
CASSQDPDQPQHF
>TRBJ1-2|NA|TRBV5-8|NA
TGTGCCAGCAGCTTCCCCATCTATGGCTACACCTTC
CASSFPIYGYTF
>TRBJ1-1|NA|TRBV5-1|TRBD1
TGCGCCAGTAGGACAGGGGGCTACACTGAAGCTTTCTTT
CASRTGGYTEAFF
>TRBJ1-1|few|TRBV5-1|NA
TGCGCCAGCAGCTTGGGTTCGGGGGGCCTGAACACTGAAGCTTTCTTT
CASSLGSGGLNTEAFF
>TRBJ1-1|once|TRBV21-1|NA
TGTGCCAGCCCGGCTAACACTGAAGCTTTCTTT
CASPANTEAFF
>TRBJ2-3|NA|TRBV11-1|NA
TGTGCCAGCAGCCTCCGTTCGGATACGCAGTATTTT
CASSLRSDTQYF